In this sample, the clone carrying this TCR beta chain turned up many times. TCRdb redid the clone calls on the PCR reads using MiXCR. The table records fewer than 70,000 clones, 25% to 30% of them present only once. This sample is part of a study of metastatic and nonmetastatic thyroid tumors. As for the study in general: Malignant thyroid and benign thyroid patients provided blood and tumor or nodule tissue whose repertoires were compared.

Germline V gives CDR1 WSHSY, CDR2 SAAADI. Trimming shortened V by 4 bases and J by 7 bases, and 11 bases separated the two germline ends. There are 13 residues in the CDR3. Treatment of any kind had been given to no patient before thyroid surgery. The sequence derives from a female donor with papillary thyroid cancer or a benign thyroid nodule (not recorded which). Some clones in this sample may be carry-over from other donors' samples. Sample: blood. J is TRBJ1-5 and V is TRBV10-2; no clear D gene. The CDR3 DNA is TGCGCCAGCAGTGCACTCGGAGGGCAGCCCCAGCATTTT. Translation: CASSALGGQPQHF.